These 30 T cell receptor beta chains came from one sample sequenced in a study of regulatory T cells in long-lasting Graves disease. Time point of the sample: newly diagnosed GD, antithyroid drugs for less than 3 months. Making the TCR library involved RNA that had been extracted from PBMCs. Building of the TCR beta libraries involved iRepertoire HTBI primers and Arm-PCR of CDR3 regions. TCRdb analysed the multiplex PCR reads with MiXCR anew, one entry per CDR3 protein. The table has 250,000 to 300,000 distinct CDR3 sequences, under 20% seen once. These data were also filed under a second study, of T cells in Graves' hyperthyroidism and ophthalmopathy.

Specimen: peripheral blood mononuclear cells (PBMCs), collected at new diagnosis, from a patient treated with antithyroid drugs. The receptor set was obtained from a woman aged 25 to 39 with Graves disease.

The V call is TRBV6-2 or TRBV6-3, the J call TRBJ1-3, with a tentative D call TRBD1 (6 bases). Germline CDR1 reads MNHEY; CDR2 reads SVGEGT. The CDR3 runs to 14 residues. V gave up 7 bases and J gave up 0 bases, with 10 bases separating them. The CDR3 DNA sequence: TGTGCCAGCAACCGGGACAACTCTGGAAACACCATATATTTT. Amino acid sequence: CASNRDNSGNTIYF.

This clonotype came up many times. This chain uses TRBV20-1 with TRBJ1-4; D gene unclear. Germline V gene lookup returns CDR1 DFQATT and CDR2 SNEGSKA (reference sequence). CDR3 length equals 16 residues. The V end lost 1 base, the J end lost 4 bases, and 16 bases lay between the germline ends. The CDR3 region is CSARGEEAHINEKLFF. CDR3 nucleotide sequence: TGCAGTGCTAGAGGCGAAGAGGCACACATTAATGAAAAACTGTTTTTT.

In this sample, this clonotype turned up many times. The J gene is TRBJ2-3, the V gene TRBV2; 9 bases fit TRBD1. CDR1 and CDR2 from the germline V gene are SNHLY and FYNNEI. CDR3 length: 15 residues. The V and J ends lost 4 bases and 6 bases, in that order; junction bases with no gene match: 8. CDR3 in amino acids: CASSVPQGARDTQYF. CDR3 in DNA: TGTGCCAGCAGTGTCCCACAGGGGGCGCGGGATACGCAGTATTTT.

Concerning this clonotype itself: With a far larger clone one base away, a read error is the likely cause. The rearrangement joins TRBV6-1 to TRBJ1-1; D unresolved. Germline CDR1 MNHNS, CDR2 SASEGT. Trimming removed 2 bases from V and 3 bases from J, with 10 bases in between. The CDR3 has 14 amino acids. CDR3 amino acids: CASSESTEYTEAFF. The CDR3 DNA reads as TGTGCCAGCAGTGAATCGACTGAATACACTGAAGCTTTCTTT.

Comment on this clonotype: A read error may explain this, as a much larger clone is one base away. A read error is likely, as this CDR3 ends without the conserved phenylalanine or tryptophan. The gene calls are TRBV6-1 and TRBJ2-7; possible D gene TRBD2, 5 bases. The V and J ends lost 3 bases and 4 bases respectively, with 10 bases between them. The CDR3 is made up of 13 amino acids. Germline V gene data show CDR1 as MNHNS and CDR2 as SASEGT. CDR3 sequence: CASSDVGDYEQYL. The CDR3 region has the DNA TGTGCCAGCAGTGATGTGGGAGATTACGAGCAGTACCTC.

The CDR3 protein is CASSATTSGEQYF. CDR3 bases: TGTGCCAGCAGCGCTACTACTAGCGGGGAGCAGTATTTT. This chain links TRBV9 with TRBJ2-3; TRBD2 matches at 10 bases. With 3 bases clipped from V and 11 bases from J, the junction kept 6 bases outside the gene matches. The CDR3 has 13 amino acids. Germline V gives CDR1 SGDLS, CDR2 YYNGEE. Looking up the rest from reference TRBV9 and TRBJ2-3 gives the full variable domain: DSGVTQTPKHLITATGQRVTLRCSPRSGDLSVYWYQQSLDQGLQFLIQYYNGEERAKGNILERFSAQQFPDLHSELNLSSLELGDSALYFCASSATTSGEQYFGPGTRLTVL.

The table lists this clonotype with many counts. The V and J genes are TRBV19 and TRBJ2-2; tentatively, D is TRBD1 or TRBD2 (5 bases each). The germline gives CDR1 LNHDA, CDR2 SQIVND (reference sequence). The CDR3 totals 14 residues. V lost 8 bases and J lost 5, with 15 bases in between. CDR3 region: CASLLDGGTGELFF. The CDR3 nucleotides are TGTGCCAGTCTCCTCGATGGGGGAACCGGGGAGCTGTTTTTT.

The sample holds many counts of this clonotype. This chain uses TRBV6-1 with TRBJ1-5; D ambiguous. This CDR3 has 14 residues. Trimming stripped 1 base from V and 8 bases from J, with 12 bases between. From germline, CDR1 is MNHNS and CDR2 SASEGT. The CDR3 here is CASSEVSQNEPQHF. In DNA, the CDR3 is TGTGCCAGCAGTGAAGTATCCCAGAACGAGCCCCAGCATTTT.

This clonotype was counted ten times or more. CDR3 sequence reads: CASSQGRGPLHF. The CDR3 region has the DNA TGTGCCAGCAGCCAAGGGAGAGGACCCCTCCACTTT. V gene TRBV3-1 combines with J gene TRBJ1-6; no clear D gene. Germline CDR1 is LGHDT and CDR2 is YNNKEL (reference sequence). Trimming took off 1 base at V and 12 bases at J, with 7 bases between the two ends. The CDR3 is 12 residues long.

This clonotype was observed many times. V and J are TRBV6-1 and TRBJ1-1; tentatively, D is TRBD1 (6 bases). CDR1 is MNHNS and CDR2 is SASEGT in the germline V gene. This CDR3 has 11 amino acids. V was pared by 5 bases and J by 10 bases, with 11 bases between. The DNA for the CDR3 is TGTGCCAGCAGTACACAGGGTGCAGCTTTCTTT. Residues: CASSTQGAAFF.

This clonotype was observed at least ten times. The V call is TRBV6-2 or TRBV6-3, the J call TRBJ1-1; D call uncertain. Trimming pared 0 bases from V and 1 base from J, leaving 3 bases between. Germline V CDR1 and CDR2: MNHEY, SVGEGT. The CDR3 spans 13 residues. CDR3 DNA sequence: TGTGCCAGCAGTTACTCAGCGAACACTGAAGCTTTCTTT. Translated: CASSYSANTEAFF.

CDR3 amino acids: CASSEDRVGGQPQHF. The CDR3, as DNA: TGTGCCAGCAGTGAGGACAGGGTTGGGGGTCAGCCCCAGCATTTT. The rearrangement links TRBV6-1 to TRBJ1-5; TRBD1 aligns across 8 bases. The CDR3 contains 15 residues. CDR1 is MNHNS and CDR2 is SASEGT in the germline V gene. V gave up 3 bases and J gave up 6 bases; unmatched junction bases: 7.

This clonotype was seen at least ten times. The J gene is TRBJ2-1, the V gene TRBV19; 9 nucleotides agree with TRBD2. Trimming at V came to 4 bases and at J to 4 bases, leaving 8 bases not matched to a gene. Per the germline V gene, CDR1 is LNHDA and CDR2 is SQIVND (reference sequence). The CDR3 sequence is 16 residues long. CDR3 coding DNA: TGTGCCAGTAGTAAGCTAGCGGGGCGGAAATACAATGAGCAGTTCTTC. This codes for CASSKLAGRKYNEQFF.

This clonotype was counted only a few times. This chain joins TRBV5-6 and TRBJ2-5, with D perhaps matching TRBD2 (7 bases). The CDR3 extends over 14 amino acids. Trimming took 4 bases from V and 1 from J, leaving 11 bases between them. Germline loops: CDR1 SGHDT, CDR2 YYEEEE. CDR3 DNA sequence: TGTGCCAGCAGCCGGGGGGCGTTCCAAGAGACCCAGTACTTC. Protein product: CASSRGAFQETQYF. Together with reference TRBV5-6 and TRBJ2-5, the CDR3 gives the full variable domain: DAGVTQSPTHLIKTRGQQVTLRCSPKSGHDTVSWYQQALGQGPQFIFQYYEEEERQRGNFPDRFSGHQFPNYSSELNVNALLLGDSALYLCASSRGAFQETQYFGPGTRLLVL.

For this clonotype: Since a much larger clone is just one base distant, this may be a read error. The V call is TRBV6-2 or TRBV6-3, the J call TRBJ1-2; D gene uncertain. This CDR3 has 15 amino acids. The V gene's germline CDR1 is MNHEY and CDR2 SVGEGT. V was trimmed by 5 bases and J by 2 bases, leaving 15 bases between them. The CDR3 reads CASSDSAEKNYGYTF. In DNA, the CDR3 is TGTGCCAGCAGTGATTCGGCAGAAAAAAACTATGGCTACACCTTC.

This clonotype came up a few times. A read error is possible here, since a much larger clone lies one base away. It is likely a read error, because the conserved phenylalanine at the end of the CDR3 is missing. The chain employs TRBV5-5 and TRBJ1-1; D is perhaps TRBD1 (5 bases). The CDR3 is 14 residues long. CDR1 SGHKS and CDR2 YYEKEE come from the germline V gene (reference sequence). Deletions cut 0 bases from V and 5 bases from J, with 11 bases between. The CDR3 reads CASSLDRRWTEAFI. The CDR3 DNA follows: TGTGCCAGCAGCTTGGACAGGAGATGGACTGAAGCTTTCATT.

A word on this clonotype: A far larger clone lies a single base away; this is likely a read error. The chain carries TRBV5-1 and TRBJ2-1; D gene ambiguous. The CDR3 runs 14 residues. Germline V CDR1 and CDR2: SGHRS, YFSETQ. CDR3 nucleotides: TGTGCCAGCAGTTCGGCGGCCTCCTACAATGAGCAGTTCTTC. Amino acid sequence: CASSSAASYNEQFF.

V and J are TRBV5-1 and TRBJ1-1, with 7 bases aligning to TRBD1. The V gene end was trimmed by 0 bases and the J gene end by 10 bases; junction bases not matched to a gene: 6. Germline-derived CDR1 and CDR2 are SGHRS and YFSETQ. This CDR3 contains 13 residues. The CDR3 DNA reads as TGCGCCAGCAGCTTGGGAGGGGGCGAGGGAGCTTTCTTT. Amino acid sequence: CASSLGGGEGAFF.

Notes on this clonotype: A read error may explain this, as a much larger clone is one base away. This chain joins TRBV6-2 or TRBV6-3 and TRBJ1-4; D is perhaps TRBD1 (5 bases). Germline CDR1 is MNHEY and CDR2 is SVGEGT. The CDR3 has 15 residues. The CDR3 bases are TGTGCCGGCAGTGAGACAGAAGCAACTAATGAAAAACTGTTTTTT. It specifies CAGSETEATNEKLFF.

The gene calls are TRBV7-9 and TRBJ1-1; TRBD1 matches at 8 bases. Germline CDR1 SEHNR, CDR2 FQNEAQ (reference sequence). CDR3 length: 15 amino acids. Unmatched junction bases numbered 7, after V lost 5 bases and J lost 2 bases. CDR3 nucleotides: TGTGCCAGCAGCCTAAGGACAGGGCTAAACACTGAAGCTTTCTTT. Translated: CASSLRTGLNTEAFF.

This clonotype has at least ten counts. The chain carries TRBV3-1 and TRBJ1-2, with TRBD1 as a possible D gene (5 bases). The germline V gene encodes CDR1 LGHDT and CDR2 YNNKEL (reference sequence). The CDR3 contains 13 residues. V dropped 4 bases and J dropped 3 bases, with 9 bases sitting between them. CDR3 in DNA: TGTGCCAGCAGCCGTCCCAGGGACTATGGCTACACCTTC. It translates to CASSRPRDYGYTF.

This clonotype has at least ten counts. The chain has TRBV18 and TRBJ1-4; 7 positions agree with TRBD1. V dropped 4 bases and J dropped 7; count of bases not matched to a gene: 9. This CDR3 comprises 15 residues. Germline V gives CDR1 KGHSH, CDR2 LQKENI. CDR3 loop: CASSLQQGISEKLFF. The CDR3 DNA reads TGTGCCAGCTCACTACAACAGGGGATCAGTGAAAAACTGTTTTTT. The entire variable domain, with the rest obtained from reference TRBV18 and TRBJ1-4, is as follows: NAGVMQNPRHLVRRRGQEARLRCSPMKGHSHVYWYRQLPEEGLKFMVYLQKENIIDESGMPKERFSAEFPKEGPSILRIQQVVRGDSAAYFCASSLQQGISEKLFFGSGTQLSVL.

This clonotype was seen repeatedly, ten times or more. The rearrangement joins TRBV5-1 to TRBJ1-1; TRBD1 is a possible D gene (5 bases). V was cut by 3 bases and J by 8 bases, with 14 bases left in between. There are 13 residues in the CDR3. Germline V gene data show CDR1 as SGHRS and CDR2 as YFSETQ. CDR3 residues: CASSSAGRTEAFF. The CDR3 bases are TGCGCCAGCAGCTCCGCCGGGCGGACAGAAGCTTTCTTT. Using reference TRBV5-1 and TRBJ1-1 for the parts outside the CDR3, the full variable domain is KAGVTQTPRYLIKTRGQQVTLSCSPISGHRSVSWYQQTPGQGLQFLFEYFSETQRNKGNFPGRFSGRQFSNSRSEMNVSTLELGDSALYLCASSSAGRTEAFFGQGTRLTVV.

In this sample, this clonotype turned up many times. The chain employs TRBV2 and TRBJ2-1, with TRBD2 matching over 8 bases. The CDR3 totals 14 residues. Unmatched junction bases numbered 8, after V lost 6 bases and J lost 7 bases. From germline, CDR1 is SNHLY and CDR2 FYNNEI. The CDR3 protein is CASRGGRGENEQFF. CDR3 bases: TGTGCCAGCAGAGGTGGGCGGGGGGAAAATGAGCAGTTCTTC.

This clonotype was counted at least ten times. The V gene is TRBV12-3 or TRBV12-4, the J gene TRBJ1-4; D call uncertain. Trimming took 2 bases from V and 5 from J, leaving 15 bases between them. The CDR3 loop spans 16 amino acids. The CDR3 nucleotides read TGTGCCAGCAGTTTACGGCGTGGGGATACGAATGAAAAACTGTTTTTT. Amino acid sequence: CASSLRRGDTNEKLFF.

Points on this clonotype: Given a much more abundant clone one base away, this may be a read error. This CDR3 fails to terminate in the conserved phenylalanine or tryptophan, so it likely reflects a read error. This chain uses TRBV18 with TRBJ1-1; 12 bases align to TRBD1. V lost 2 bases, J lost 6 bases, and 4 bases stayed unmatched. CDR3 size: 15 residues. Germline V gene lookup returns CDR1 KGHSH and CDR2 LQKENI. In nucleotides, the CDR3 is TGTGCCAGCTCACCAATAGGGACAGGGGGCTCTGAAGCTTTCCTT. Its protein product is CASSPIGTGGSEAFL.

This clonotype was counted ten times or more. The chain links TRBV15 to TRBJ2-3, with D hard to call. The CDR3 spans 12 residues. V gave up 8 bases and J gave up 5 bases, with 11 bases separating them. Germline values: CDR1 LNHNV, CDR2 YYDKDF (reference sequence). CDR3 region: CATSPLGDTQYF. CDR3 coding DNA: TGTGCCACCTCACCCTTGGGAGATACGCAGTATTTT.

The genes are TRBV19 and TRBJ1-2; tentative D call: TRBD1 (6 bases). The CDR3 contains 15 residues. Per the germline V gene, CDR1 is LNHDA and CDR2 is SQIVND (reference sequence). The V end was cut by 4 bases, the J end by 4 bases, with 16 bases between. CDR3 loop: CASSKYRAPGYGYTF. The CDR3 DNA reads TGTGCCAGTAGTAAATACAGGGCCCCGGGCTATGGCTACACCTTC.

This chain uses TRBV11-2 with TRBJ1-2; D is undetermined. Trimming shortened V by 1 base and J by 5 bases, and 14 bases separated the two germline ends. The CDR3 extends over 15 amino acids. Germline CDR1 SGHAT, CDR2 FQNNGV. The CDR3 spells CASSLARTVGYGYTF. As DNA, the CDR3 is TGTGCCAGCAGCTTAGCCCGGACGGTGGGGTATGGCTACACCTTC. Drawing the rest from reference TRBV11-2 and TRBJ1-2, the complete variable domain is EAGVAQSPRYKIIEKRQSVAFWCNPISGHATLYWYQQILGQGPKLLIQFQNNGVVDDSQLPKDRFSAERLKGVDSTLKIQPAKLEDSAVYLCASSLARTVGYGYTFGSGTRLTVV.

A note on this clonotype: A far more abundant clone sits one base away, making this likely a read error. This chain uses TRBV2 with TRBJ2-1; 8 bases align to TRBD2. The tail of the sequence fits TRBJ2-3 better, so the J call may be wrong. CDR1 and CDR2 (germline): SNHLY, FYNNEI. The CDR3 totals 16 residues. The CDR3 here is CASSEPGLVGIGTQYF. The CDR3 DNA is TGTGCCAGCAGTGAACCGGGACTAGTGGGGATCGGTACGCAGTATTTT.